This entry is about one T cell receptor (beta chain). Generated by immunoSEQ multiplex PCR, the TCRdb table keeps only in-frame clones and is missing some. In the table there are fewer than 5,000 clones, roughly two thirds of which are singletons. The data were taken from a study of preoperative IRX-2 immunotherapy in early breast cancer. Treatment meaning: preoperative locoregional IRX-2 cytokine immunotherapy. Preoperative locoregional IRX-2 cytokine immunotherapy was tested in the phase Ib source study. The clonotype comes from a human donor with breast cancer. The specimen comprised tumor tissue, sampled after IRX-2 immunotherapy.

The DNA for the CDR3 is TGTGCCAGCAGCCATGAGTTTGGTGAGGATTACGAGCAGTACTTC. Amino acids: CASSHEFGEDYEQYF. The V gene is TRBV16, the J gene TRBJ2-7; D remains ambiguous. The CDR3 loop spans 15 amino acids. Germline-derived CDR1 and CDR2 are KGHSY and FQNENV. Trimming stripped 3 bases from V and 4 bases from J, with 16 bases between.